What follows is one T cell receptor beta chain and its context. Its antigen remains unidentified. Base quality data are lacking; no much larger clone is found one base away. TCRbeta CDR3 regions were amplified from genomic DNA by means of the immunoSEQ Assay, a bias-controlled multiplex PCR. Per the original workflow: The number of nucleated cells in each sample was estimated by amplification of reference gene primers within the assay. Sequence reads were collapsed and filtered to measure the absolute abundance of every unique TCRbeta CDR3 rearrangement. For each sample, productive Simpson clonality was calculated by taking the square root of Simpson's diversity index across productive rearrangements. Entries here come from immuneACCESS through TCRdb and include only in-frame sequences with V and J called. Some clones fail to appear in such tables; in the studies checked, an unresolved V gene covers under half of the shortfall, and the cause of the remainder is unknown. The DNA was the basis for D and trimming; V, J and clone size are from that table. The sample table lists more than 250,000 clones, around 87% of them with a count of one. The ten largest clones capture 1% of the sample.

This entry belongs to a study of blood T cell repertoires in COVID-19 (dated by TCRdb to the early 2020s). Regarding the complete study: Samples covering the acute and convalescent phases of COVID-19 were provided by collaborators in the United States, Italy and Spain. The prospective study material was composed of cDNA or gDNA derived from T cells, B-cell-depleted T cells, or PBMCs. Samples came from the ongoing ImmuneRACE study (first 160 participants) plus 1,254 subjects from 6 global collaborators. A freely available public database, intended as a resource for researchers studying the immune response to SARS-CoV-2, is where the repertoires were released. Where HLA class I and class II types were available, the types were taken from metadata supplied by the sample provider, not from assay-based typing. Deeply sampled blood TCRbeta repertoires from subjects exposed to, actively infected with, or recovered from COVID-19 were included in the dataset. The sample metadata nearly always contained a de-identified subject ID, COVID-19 status, age in years and sex.

Trimming costs V 7 bases and J 0 bases, and their ends lie 13 bases apart. CDR3 length: 15 amino acids, cysteine to phenylalanine. Of all the DNA, just the CDR3 is kept, 45 bases in frame from base 1. As encoded in the germline V gene (reference sequence), CDR1 is MNHEY while CDR2 is SMNVEV. What the work shows at the level of the full study, not this receptor alone: How much clinical and demographic metadata was included differed by source and by participant, and the metadata was provided uncurated.

Collaborating institutions collected whole blood in K2EDTA tubes following their own protocols. Collaborator samples were shipped for TCRbeta analysis as frozen whole blood, isolated PBMCs, or DNA extracted from either sample type. The sequenced material came from peripheral blood. The clonotype was recovered from a man aged 45 to 65 with active or convalescent COVID-19. The rearrangement joined TRBV27 to TRBJ2-1; TRBD1 might be the D gene, on 6 matching bases. CDR3 sequence: CASIPRGLSYNEQFF. The nucleotide sequence reads as follows: TGTGCCAGCATACCCAGGGGTCTCTCCTACAATGAGCAGTTCTTC.